This T cell receptor beta chain was documented in a study of blood T cell repertoires in COVID-19. CDR3 length: 16 residues. V trimming: 4 bases; J trimming: 8 bases; junction bases outside the gene matches: 8. CDR1 is SGHNT, CDR2 YYREEE, per germline (reference sequence). The table came from immunoSEQ multiplex PCR; TCRdb's copy has only in-frame clones and leaves some out. The sample lists 100,000 to 130,000 clones, more than 70% occurring once. V is TRBV5-4 and J is TRBJ2-1, with 14 bases that match TRBD2. Input material: peripheral blood. This sequence originates from a human donor in a cohort sampled during active COVID-19. The CDR3 DNA is TGTGCCAGCAGCATAGGACTAGCGGGAGGTGCGGATGAGCAGTTCTTC. Residues: CASSIGLAGGADEQFF.